A single sample gave rise to the 21 T cell receptor beta chains below, sequenced in a study of T cell responses to AZD1222 COVID-19 vaccine. Sequencing was performed with immunoSEQ multiplex PCR; in TCRdb, only in-frame clones are kept and a portion is missing. This sample yields 150,000 to 200,000 clones, of which about nine tenths are seen a single time; 2.5% to 3% belongs to the top ten. This specimen was peripheral blood, taken on day 0 of AZD1222 vaccination. The receptors originated from an adult in good health.

V and J are TRBV19 and TRBJ1-1, with 7 bases that match TRBD1. The CDR3 loop spans 15 amino acids. CDR1 is LNHDA, CDR2 SQIVND, per germline (reference sequence). V shed 5 bases and J 0 bases; nucleotides not matched to a gene: 6. The CDR3, as DNA: TGTGCCAGTAGTCCCACCGGGACAGTGAACACTGAAGCTTTCTTT. The encoded protein is CASSPTGTVNTEAFF.

This chain's CDR3 is CASSLPPTAGSPLHF. The CDR3 DNA reads TGTGCCAGCAGCCTACCCCCTACAGCCGGCTCACCCCTCCACTTT. V and J are TRBV5-6 and TRBJ1-6; unclear D gene. V shed 4 bases and J shed 10 bases, with 18 bases lying between them. Germline CDR1 reads SGHDT; CDR2 reads YYEEEE. The CDR3 has 15 amino acids.

The gene calls are TRBV11-2 and TRBJ2-5; possibly TRBD2 for D (6 bases). The CDR3 spans 15 residues. Between the trimmed V and J ends, which lost 5 bases and 1 base, there was a span of 14 bases. Germline V gene sequence: CDR1 SGHAT, CDR2 FQNNGV. The CDR3 region is CASSNPGEFQETQYF. The CDR3 nucleotides are TGTGCCAGCAGCAATCCGGGGGAATTCCAAGAGACCCAGTACTTC.

The rearrangement joins TRBV19 to TRBJ1-5; D remains unclear. The CDR3 totals 12 residues. CDR1 LNHDA and CDR2 SQIVND come from the germline V gene (reference sequence). Trimming removed 4 bases from V and 4 bases from J, with 5 bases in between. This CDR3 is CASSRWNQPQHF. Written as DNA, the CDR3 is TGTGCCAGTAGTAGGTGGAATCAGCCCCAGCATTTT.

The gene calls are TRBV7-8 and TRBJ1-4, with 8 positions matching TRBD1. Per the germline V gene, CDR1 is SGHVS and CDR2 is FQNEAQ. V was clipped by 1 base and J by 4 bases; unmatched bases: 8. This CDR3 is built from 17 residues. The CDR3 DNA reads as TGTGCCAGCAGCTTAGTCGCACAGGGGGTCGGTAATGAAAAACTGTTTTTT. Residues: CASSLVAQGVGNEKLFF.

This chain links TRBV19 with TRBJ2-5; D might be TRBD2 (5 bases). CDR3 length: 14 amino acids. Germline-derived CDR1 and CDR2 are LNHDA and SQIVND (reference sequence). V was cut by 4 bases and J by 1 base, with 10 bases left in between. The DNA for the CDR3 is TGTGCCAGTAGTACCCGGACTGTCCAAGAGACCCAGTACTTC. It specifies CASSTRTVQETQYF.

This chain's CDR3 is CASSLNGGASYEQYF. The CDR3 nucleotides are TGTGCCAGCAGTTTGAACGGGGGCGCCTCCTACGAGCAGTACTTC. The chain has TRBV5-5 and TRBJ2-7; possibly TRBD1 or TRBD2 for D (6 bases each). The germline CDR1 and CDR2 sequences are SGHKS and YYEKEE (reference sequence). This CDR3 has 15 residues. The V end was cut by 5 bases, the J end by 0 bases, with 15 bases between. The complete variable domain, with remaining parts taken from reference TRBV5-5 and TRBJ2-7, reads DAGVTQSPTHLIKTRGQQVTLRCSPISGHKSVSWYQQVLGQGPQFIFQYYEKEERGRGNFPDRFSARQFPNYSSELNVNALLLGDSALYLCASSLNGGASYEQYFGPGTRLTVT.

V and J are TRBV4-3 and TRBJ2-5, with 8 nucleotides matching TRBD1. Trimming cost V 4 bases and J 5 bases; bases outside gene matches: 6. Per the germline V gene, CDR1 is LGHNA and CDR2 is YSLEER. This CDR3 region has 14 residues. The chain's CDR3 is CASSRLTGGETQYF. The CDR3 DNA reads TGCGCCAGCAGCCGACTTACAGGGGGTGAGACCCAGTACTTC.

The chain is built from TRBV11-3 and TRBJ2-1; maybe TRBD2 (7 bases). The CDR3 contains 14 residues. V was trimmed by 5 bases and J by 9 bases, leaving 17 bases between them. Germline V gives CDR1 SGHNT, CDR2 YENEEA. The DNA of the CDR3 is TGTGCCAGCAGCCTAGGGAGGGGGTCGAGTGAGCAGTTCTTC. It specifies CASSLGRGSSEQFF.

The CDR3 nucleotides are TGCGCCAGCAGCCAAGATGGGGTTGACACTGAAGCTTTCTTT. Protein product: CASSQDGVDTEAFF. This chain joins TRBV4-1 and TRBJ1-1; no clear D gene. The CDR3 is 14 residues long. The V and J ends lost 0 bases and 3 bases respectively, with 8 bases between them. Per the germline V gene, CDR1 is MGHRA and CDR2 is YSYEKL.

This chain links TRBV18 with TRBJ2-1; maybe TRBD1 (6 bases). From germline, CDR1 is KGHSH and CDR2 LQKENI. This CDR3 is built from 15 residues. V lost 5 bases, J lost 6 bases, and 17 bases lay in between. CDR3 DNA sequence: TGTGCCAGCTCATCGGGACAACCGCCGATCAATGAGCAGTTCTTC. Translation gives CASSSGQPPINEQFF.

The chain uses TRBV5-4 and TRBJ1-2; no reliable D call. This CDR3 comprises 16 residues. Germline V lookup: CDR1 SGHNT, CDR2 YYREEE (reference sequence). V was trimmed by 4 bases and J by 4 bases, leaving 20 bases between them. CDR3 nucleotide sequence: TGTGCCAGCAGCCCCGACGGTGCAGCGCTCTCCTATGGCTACACCTTC. Amino acids: CASSPDGAALSYGYTF.

The chain has TRBV11-2 and TRBJ1-1; D may be TRBD1 (5 bases). Trimming cost V 7 bases and J 5 bases, with 14 bases left between them. The V gene's germline CDR1 is SGHAT and CDR2 FQNNGV. This CDR3 is 13 amino acids long. CDR3 loop: CASTRTRVTEAFF. The CDR3 DNA reads TGTGCCAGCACCCGGACCAGGGTTACTGAAGCTTTCTTT.

V gene TRBV19 combines with J gene TRBJ2-5; TRBD2 matches 8 bases. This CDR3 has 15 residues. Losses at the gene ends were 6 bases for V and 1 base for J; bases not matched to a gene: 7. Germline-derived CDR1 and CDR2 are LNHDA and SQIVND (reference sequence). The CDR3 sequence is CASRWAGGLQETQYF. Here the CDR3 DNA reads TGTGCCAGTAGATGGGCGGGGGGTCTCCAAGAGACCCAGTACTTC.

The rearrangement joins TRBV18 to TRBJ1-6; D may be TRBD1 (5 bases). There are 15 residues in the CDR3. Trimming pared 6 bases from V and 0 bases from J, leaving 9 bases between. The germline V gene has CDR1 KGHSH and CDR2 LQKENI. The CDR3 DNA is TGTGCCAGCTCCCGCGACAGCTCCTATAATTCACCCCTCCACTTT. This gives the protein CASSRDSSYNSPLHF.

This clone has a handful of counts. This sequence joins TRBV5-5 and TRBJ1-5; no definite D call. Trimming shortened V by 0 bases and J by 7 bases, and 11 bases separated the two germline ends. Germline CDR1 reads SGHKS; CDR2 reads YYEKEE (reference sequence). This CDR3 has 14 residues. This CDR3 is CASSLEAARQPQHF. The DNA for the CDR3 is TGTGCCAGCAGCTTGGAGGCAGCACGCCAGCCCCAGCATTTT.

This chain connects TRBV3-1 (or the pseudogene TRBV3-2) to TRBJ1-2; D is uncertain. V lost 0 bases and J lost 4, with 9 bases in between. Germline CDR1 is LGHDT and CDR2 is YNNKEL (reference sequence). The CDR3 length is 14 residues. In DNA, the CDR3 is TGTGCCAGCAGCCAAGATTTGGGCCTCTATGGCTACACCTTC. Encoded protein: CASSQDLGLYGYTF.

V and J are TRBV30 and TRBJ1-1, with no clear D. Trimming left V 0 bases short and J 4 bases short, with 12 bases between. The germline gives CDR1 GTSNPN, CDR2 SVGIG (reference sequence). The CDR3 is made up of 14 amino acids. This CDR3 is CAWSVLIGSTEAFF. CDR3 sequence (DNA): TGTGCCTGGAGTGTTTTGATCGGGAGCACTGAAGCTTTCTTT.

The J gene is TRBJ1-4, the V gene TRBV7-2; 7 bases line up with TRBD1. CDR1 is SGHTA and CDR2 is FQGNSA in the germline V gene. The CDR3 covers 14 residues. V was clipped by 2 bases and J by 8 bases; unmatched bases: 5. The CDR3 reads CASSLRGGREKLFF. The DNA for the CDR3 is TGTGCCAGCAGCTTACGAGGGGGCAGGGAAAAACTGTTTTTT.

The CDR3 sequence: CATSRDASAGEQFF. In DNA form, the CDR3 reads TGTGCCACCAGCAGAGATGCTAGCGCGGGTGAGCAGTTCTTC. The chain uses TRBV15 and TRBJ2-1; tentatively, D is TRBD2 (6 bases). Germline CDR1 LNHNV, CDR2 YYDKDF (reference sequence). V was shortened by 0 bases and J by 9 bases, with 12 bases between the two germline ends. The CDR3 consists of 14 residues. Full variable domain (rest looked up from reference TRBV15 and TRBJ2-1): DAMVIQNPRYQVTQFGKPVTLSCSQTLNHNVMYWYQQKSSQAPKLLFHYYDKDFNNEADTPDNFQSRRPNTSFCFLDIRSPGLGDTAMYLCATSRDASAGEQFFGPGTRLTVL.

The J gene is TRBJ1-6, the V gene TRBV3-1 (or the pseudogene TRBV3-2); TRBD1 agrees at 9 bases. V was clipped by 0 bases and J by 10 bases; unmatched bases: 7. Germline V gene sequence: CDR1 LGHDT, CDR2 YNNKEL (reference sequence). This CDR3 is 16 amino acids long. CDR3: CASSQDWDRAESPLHF. CDR3 sequence (DNA): TGTGCCAGCAGCCAAGATTGGGACAGGGCAGAATCACCCCTCCACTTT.